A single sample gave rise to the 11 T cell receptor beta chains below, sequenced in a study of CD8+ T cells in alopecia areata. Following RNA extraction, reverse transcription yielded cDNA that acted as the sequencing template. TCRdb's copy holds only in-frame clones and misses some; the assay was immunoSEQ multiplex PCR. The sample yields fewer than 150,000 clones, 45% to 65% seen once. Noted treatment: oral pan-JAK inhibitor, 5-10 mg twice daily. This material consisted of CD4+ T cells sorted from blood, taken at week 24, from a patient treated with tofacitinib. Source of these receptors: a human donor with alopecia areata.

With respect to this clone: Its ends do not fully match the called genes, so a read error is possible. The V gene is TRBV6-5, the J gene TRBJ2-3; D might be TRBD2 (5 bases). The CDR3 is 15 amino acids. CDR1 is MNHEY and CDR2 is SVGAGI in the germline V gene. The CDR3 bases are TGTGCCATCAGTGCGGGTCGGGGATACACAGATACGCAGTATTTT. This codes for CAISAGRGYTDTQYF.

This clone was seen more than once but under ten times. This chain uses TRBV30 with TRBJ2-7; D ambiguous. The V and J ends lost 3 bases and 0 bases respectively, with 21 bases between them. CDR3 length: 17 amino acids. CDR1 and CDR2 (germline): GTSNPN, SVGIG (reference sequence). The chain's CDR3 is CAWSHRPLYSSSYEQYF. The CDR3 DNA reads TGTGCCTGGAGCCACAGACCCTTATACTCGAGCTCCTACGAGCAGTACTTC. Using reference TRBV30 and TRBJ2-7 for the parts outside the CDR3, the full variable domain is SQTIHQWPATLVQPVGSPLSLECTVEGTSNPNLYWYRQAAGRGLQLLFYSVGIGQISSEVPQNLSASRPQDRQFILSSKKLLLSDSGFYLCAWSHRPLYSSSYEQYFGPGTRLTVT.

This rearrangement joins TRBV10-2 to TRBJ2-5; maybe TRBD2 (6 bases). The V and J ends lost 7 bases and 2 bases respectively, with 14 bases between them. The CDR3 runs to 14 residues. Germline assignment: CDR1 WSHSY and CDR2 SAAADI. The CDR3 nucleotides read TGCGCCAGCACCATTAGCGGATTACAAGAGACCCAGTACTTC. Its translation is CASTISGLQETQYF.

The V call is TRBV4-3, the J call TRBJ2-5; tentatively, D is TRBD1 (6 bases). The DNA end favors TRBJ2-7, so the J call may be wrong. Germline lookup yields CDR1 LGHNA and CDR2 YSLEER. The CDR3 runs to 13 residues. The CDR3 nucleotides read TGCGCCAGCAGCCAAGTGACAGGTAACGAGCAGTACTTC. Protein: CASSQVTGNEQYF.

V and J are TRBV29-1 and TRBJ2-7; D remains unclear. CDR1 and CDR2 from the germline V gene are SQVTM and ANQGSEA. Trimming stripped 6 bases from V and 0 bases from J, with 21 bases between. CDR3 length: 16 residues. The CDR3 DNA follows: TGCAGCGTCATGGTGGCAGCGTCACGGCACTCCTACGAGCAGTACTTC. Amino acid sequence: CSVMVAASRHSYEQYF.

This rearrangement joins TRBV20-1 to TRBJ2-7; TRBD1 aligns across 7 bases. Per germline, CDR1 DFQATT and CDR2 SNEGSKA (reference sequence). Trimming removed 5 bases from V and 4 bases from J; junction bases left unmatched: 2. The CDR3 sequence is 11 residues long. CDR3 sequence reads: CSADRVYEQYF. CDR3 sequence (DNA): TGCAGTGCTGACAGGGTTTACGAGCAGTACTTC.

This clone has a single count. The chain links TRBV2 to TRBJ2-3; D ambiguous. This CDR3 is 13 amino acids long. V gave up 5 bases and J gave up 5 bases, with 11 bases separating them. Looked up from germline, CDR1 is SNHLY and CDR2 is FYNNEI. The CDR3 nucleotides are TGTGCCAGCAGTTCCGACCGGAGAGATACGCAGTATTTT. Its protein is CASSSDRRDTQYF.

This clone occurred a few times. The CDR3 loop reads CASSLEGGMTEAFF. DNA of the CDR3: TGTGCCAGCAGCTTAGAAGGGGGGATGACTGAAGCTTTCTTT. The J gene is TRBJ1-1, the V gene TRBV7-9; possibly TRBD1 for D (6 bases). Per germline, CDR1 SEHNR and CDR2 FQNEAQ (reference sequence). Trimming removed 1 base at V and 5 bases at J, with 11 bases between. The CDR3 runs 14 residues.

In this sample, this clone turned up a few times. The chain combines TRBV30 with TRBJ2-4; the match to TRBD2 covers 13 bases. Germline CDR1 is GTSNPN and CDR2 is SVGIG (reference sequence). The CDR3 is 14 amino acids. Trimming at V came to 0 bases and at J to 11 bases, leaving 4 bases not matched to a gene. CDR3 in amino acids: CAWSVGTSGVLQYF. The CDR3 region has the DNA TGTGCCTGGAGTGTTGGGACTAGCGGGGTCCTTCAGTACTTC.

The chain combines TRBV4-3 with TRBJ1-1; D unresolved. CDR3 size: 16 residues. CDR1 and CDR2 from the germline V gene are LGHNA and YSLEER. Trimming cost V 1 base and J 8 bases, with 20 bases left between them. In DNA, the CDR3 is TGCGCCAGCAGCCAAGGGACCGGGCGTCAGCCCTCAGAAGCTTTCTTT. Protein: CASSQGTGRQPSEAFF.

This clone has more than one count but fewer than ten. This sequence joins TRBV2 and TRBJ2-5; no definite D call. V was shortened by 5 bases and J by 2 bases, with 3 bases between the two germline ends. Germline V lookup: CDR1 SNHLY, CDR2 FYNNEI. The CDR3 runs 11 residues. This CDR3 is CASSFQETQYF. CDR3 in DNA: TGTGCCAGCAGTTTTCAAGAGACCCAGTACTTC.